The 8 T cell receptor beta chains below all came from one sample that was sequenced in a study of control samples from healthy donors and cancer patients (dated by TCRdb to 2020 to 2022). The method behind the library was the immunoSEQ multiplex PCR assay. What TCRdb holds here is the immuneACCESS table cut down to in-frame rearrangements. Part of the clones is not present; checked against another copy, under half of the missing clones reflect an unresolved V gene, and the others are unexplained. A total of 70,000 to 80,000 clones appear in this sample, under 90% of them only once. The top ten clonotypes cover over 9% of the sample. The specimen sequenced was PBMCs. These receptors came from a woman aged 50 to 60 with colorectal cancer.

The chain combines TRBV10-3 with TRBJ2-3, with 13 nucleotides matching TRBD2. The germline gives CDR1 ENHRY, CDR2 SYGVKD. The CDR3 has 17 residues. With V trimmed by 5 bases and J by 8 bases, 13 bases remained unmatched. CDR3 protein: CAISPGTSGVHRGTQYF. DNA for the CDR3: TGTGCCATCAGTCCCGGGACTAGCGGGGTCCATAGGGGTACGCAGTATTTT.

A single count supports this clone. In DNA form, the CDR3 reads TGTGCCTGGAGTCCCAGCGGGCCCGAGGCCCAGTACTTC. Its protein product is CAWSPSGPEAQYF. The gene calls are TRBV30 and TRBJ2-5; a possible D gene is TRBD2 (6 bases). The CDR3 is 13 residues long. Germline CDR1 reads GTSNPN; CDR2 reads SVGIG (reference sequence). The V end lost 2 bases, the J end lost 9 bases, and 16 bases lay between the germline ends.

The gene calls are TRBV5-6 and TRBJ1-4; D is possibly TRBD1 (5 bases). In germline, CDR1 is SGHDT, CDR2 YYEEEE. The germline V and J ends were trimmed by 2 bases and 5 bases, with 7 bases remaining between them. This CDR3 region has 13 residues. CDR3 protein: CASSFRDNEKLFF. As DNA, the CDR3 is TGTGCCAGCAGCTTCAGGGACAATGAAAAACTGTTTTTT.

This clone was found once. The chain recombines TRBV7-2 with TRBJ2-5; 14 nucleotides match TRBD2. Looked up from germline, CDR1 is SGHTA and CDR2 is FQGNSA. The CDR3 has 16 residues. The J segment lost 5 bases and the V segment lost 5 bases, leaving 7 bases of the junction unmatched. The CDR3 spells CASSTGLAGGQETQYF. CDR3 nucleotide sequence: TGTGCCAGCAGCACCGGACTAGCGGGGGGCCAGGAGACCCAGTACTTC.

The gene calls are TRBV4-1 and TRBJ1-4; the match to TRBD1 covers 8 bases. The CDR3 spans 15 residues. Germline CDR1 is MGHRA and CDR2 is YSYEKL. Trimming at V came to 5 bases and at J to 4 bases, leaving 6 bases not matched to a gene. The CDR3: CASSFQGAGNEKLFF. For the CDR3, the DNA is TGCGCCAGCAGCTTTCAGGGGGCAGGTAATGAAAAACTGTTTTTT.

This chain joins TRBV6-5 and TRBJ2-2; D gene uncertain. The V gene lost 6 bases and the J gene lost 5 bases, with 7 bases spanning the gap. The CDR3 is made up of 12 amino acids. Germline lookup yields CDR1 MNHEY and CDR2 SVGAGI. CDR3 region: CASRRVTGELFF. Here the CDR3 DNA reads TGTGCCAGCAGGCGAGTGACCGGGGAGCTGTTTTTT.

This clone was seen only once. V gene TRBV30 combines with J gene TRBJ1-2, with D possibly TRBD1 on 5 matching bases. The germline CDR1 and CDR2 sequences are GTSNPN and SVGIG (reference sequence). This CDR3 has 15 amino acids. Trimming cost V 3 bases and J 0 bases, with 14 bases left between them. This CDR3 is CAWRVVGTPNYGYTF. The CDR3 DNA reads TGTGCCTGGAGAGTCGTCGGGACTCCTAACTATGGCTACACCTTC.

The rearrangement uses TRBV3-1 (or the pseudogene TRBV3-2) and TRBJ1-6, with a possible D match to TRBD1 (6 bases). With 3 bases removed from V and 5 bases from J, the gap between germline ends came to 11 bases. In germline, CDR1 is LGHDT, CDR2 YNNKEL (reference sequence). The CDR3 contains 15 residues. CDR3 region: CASSQADRDNSPLHF. The CDR3 bases are TGTGCCAGCAGCCAGGCGGACAGAGATAATTCACCCCTCCACTTT.